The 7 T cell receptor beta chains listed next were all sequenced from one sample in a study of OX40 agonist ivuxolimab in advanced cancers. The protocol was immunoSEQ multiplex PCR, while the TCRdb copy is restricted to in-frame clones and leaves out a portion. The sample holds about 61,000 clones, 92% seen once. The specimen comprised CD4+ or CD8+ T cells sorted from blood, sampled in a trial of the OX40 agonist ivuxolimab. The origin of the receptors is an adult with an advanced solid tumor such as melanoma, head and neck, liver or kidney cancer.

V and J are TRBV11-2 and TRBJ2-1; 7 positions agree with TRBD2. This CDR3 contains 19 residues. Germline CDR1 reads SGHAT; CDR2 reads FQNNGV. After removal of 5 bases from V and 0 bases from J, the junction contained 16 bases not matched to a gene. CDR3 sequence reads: CASSLGRRREFSSYNEQFF. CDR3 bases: TGTGCCAGCAGCCTAGGGAGGAGGCGGGAGTTCTCCTCCTACAATGAGCAGTTCTTC. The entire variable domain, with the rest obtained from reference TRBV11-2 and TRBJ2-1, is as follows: EAGVAQSPRYKIIEKRQSVAFWCNPISGHATLYWYQQILGQGPKLLIQFQNNGVVDDSQLPKDRFSAERLKGVDSTLKIQPAKLEDSAVYLCASSLGRRREFSSYNEQFFGPGTRLTVL.

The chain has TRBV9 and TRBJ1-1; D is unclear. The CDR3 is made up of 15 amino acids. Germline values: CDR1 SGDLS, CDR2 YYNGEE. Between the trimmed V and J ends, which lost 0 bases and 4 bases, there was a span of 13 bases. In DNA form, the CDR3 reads TGTGCCAGCAGCGTAGGAACTGGGTTCGGCACTGAAGCTTTCTTT. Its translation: CASSVGTGFGTEAFF. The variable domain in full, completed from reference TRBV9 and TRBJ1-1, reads DSGVTQTPKHLITATGQRVTLRCSPRSGDLSVYWYQQSLDQGLQFLIQYYNGEERAKGNILERFSAQQFPDLHSELNLSSLELGDSALYFCASSVGTGFGTEAFFGQGTRLTVV.

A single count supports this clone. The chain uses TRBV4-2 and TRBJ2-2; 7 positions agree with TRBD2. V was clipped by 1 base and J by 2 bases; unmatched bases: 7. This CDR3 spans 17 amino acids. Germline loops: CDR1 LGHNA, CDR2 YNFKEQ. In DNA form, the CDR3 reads TGTGCCAGCAGCCAAGGTCCACTAGCGAGCAACACCGGGGAGCTGTTTTTT. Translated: CASSQGPLASNTGELFF.

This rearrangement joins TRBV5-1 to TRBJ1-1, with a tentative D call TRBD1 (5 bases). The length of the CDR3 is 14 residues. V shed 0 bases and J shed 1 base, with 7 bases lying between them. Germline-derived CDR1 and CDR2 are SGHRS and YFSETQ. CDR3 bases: TGCGCCAGCAGCTTGGAAGGACAGAACACTGAAGCTTTCTTT. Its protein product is CASSLEGQNTEAFF.

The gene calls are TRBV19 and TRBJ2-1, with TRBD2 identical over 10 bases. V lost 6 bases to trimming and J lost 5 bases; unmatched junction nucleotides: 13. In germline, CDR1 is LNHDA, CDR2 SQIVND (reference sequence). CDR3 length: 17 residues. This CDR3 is CASSPRSGGAQNNEQFF. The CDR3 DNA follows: TGTGCCAGTAGCCCTAGGAGCGGGGGGGCCCAGAACAATGAGCAGTTCTTC.

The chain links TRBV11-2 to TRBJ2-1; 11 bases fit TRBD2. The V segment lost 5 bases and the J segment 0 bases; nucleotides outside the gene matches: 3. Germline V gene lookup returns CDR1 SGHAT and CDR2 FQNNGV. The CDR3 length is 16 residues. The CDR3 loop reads CASSILAGGSYNEQFF. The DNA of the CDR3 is TGTGCCAGCAGCATCCTAGCGGGAGGCTCCTACAATGAGCAGTTCTTC.

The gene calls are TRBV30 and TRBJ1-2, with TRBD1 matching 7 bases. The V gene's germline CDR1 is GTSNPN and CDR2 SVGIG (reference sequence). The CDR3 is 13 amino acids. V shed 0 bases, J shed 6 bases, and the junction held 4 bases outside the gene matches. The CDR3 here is CAWSVTGEDGYTF. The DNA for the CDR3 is TGTGCCTGGAGTGTAACAGGGGAGGATGGCTACACCTTC.